What follows is one T cell receptor beta chain and its context. Authors' analysis steps: It was from reference gene primer amplification that nucleated cell counts were estimated. Sequenced by immunoSEQ multiplex PCR; TCRdb stores in-frame clones only, minus some. V and J calls and clone size are as listed in that table; D and trimming were resolved from the DNA. This table holds 250,000 to 300,000 clones, approximately 87% found once. The data belong to a study of blood T cell repertoires in COVID-19. Turning to the study itself: Collection of acute and convalescent COVID-19 samples took place in the United States, Italy and Spain.

V dropped 0 bases and J dropped 0; count of bases not matched to a gene: 7. The CDR3 contains 17 residues. Germline CDR1 is LGHNA and CDR2 is YNFKEQ. Enrolment of Seattle patients took place during active infection, and they were followed longitudinally. The J gene is TRBJ2-7, the V gene TRBV4-2, with 8 positions matching TRBD2. The sequence derives from a woman in her 30s with COVID-19, enrolled during active disease. Sequenced: peripheral blood. The CDR3 sequence is CASSQENLRGASYEQYF. The CDR3 DNA follows: TGTGCCAGCAGCCAAGAGAACCTGCGGGGGGCCTCCTACGAGCAGTACTTC.